The sample holds many counts of the clone carrying this TCR beta chain. As yet, its antigen is unknown. The read ends 3 residues shy of where the CDR3 ends; the end is completed using the germline J gene. The data stem from a study of T cell clonality in common variable immunodeficiency. V lost 1 base and J lost 5; bases outside the gene matches: 3. Germline V gives CDR1 MGHRA, CDR2 YSYEKL. The CDR3 runs 14 residues. CVID and control samples used equivalent genomic DNA input. Assay used: immunoSEQ multiplex PCR; TCRdb lists only in-frame clones, some missing. The repertoire consists of about 64,000 clones, none detected only once. Study-level results: Fewer deletions and N-nucleotide insertions were reportedly seen in common variable immunodeficiency TCR beta sequences. The cause of increased CVID clonality remains unclear without subpopulation sequencing.

The receptor was derived from a person between 18 and 75 years old in good health. Sequenced input: peripheral blood mononuclear cells. The chain employs TRBV4-1 and TRBJ2-3; 7 nucleotides agree with TRBD2. The sequenced part of the CDR3 DNA is TGCGCCAGCAGCCAAGTGCCGGGGGGAGATACG. It yields the protein CASSQVPGGDT. The CDR3 reads in full as CASSQVPGGDTQYF.